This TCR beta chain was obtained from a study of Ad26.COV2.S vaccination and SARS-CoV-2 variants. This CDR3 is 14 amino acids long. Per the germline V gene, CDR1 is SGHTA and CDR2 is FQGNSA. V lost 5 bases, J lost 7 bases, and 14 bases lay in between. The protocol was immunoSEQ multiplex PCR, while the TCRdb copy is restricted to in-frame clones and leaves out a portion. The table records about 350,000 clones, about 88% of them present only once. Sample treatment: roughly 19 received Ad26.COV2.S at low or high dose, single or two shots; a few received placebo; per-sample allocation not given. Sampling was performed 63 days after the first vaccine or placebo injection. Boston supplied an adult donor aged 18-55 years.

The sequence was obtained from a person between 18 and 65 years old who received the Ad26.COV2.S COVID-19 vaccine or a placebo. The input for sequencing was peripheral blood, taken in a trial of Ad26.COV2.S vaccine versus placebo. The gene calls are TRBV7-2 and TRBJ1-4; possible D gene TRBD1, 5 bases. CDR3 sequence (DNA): TGTGCCAGCAGCCAAAGACAGTGGGGTGAAAAACTGTTTTTT. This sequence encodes CASSQRQWGEKLFF.